This note documents a single T cell receptor beta chain sequence. Terminally differentiated effector memory CD45RA+ cells were excluded by CCR7 positive selection of CD45RO-negative cells. This entry belongs to a study of shared clonotypes between healthy human individuals. Assay: immunoSEQ multiplex PCR; the TCRdb copy retains only in-frame clones and omits some. Here the sample spans about 580,000 clones, roughly 98% being singletons. The CDR3 covers 15 residues. V lost 0 bases, J lost 5 bases, and 12 bases lay in between. CDR1 is SGHRS, CDR2 YFSETQ, per germline. Material for sequencing was naive CD8+ T cells sorted from blood. The source of this sequence is a man under 40 in good health. J is TRBJ2-1 and V is TRBV5-1; D call uncertain. The CDR3 region is CASSLGLPSHNEQFF. In DNA form, the CDR3 reads TGCGCCAGCAGCTTGGGACTCCCTTCCCACAATGAGCAGTTCTTC.